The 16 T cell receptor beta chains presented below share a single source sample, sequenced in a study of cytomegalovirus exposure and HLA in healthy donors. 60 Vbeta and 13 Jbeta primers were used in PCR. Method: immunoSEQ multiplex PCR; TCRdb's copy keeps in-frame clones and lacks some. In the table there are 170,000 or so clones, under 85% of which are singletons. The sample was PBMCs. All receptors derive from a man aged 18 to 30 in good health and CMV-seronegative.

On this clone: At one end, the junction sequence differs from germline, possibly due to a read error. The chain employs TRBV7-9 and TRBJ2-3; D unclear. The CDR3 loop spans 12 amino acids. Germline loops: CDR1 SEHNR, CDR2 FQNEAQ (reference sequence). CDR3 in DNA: TGTTCCAGCAGTCTAGTCACAGATACGCAGTATTTT. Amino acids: CSSSLVTDTQYF.

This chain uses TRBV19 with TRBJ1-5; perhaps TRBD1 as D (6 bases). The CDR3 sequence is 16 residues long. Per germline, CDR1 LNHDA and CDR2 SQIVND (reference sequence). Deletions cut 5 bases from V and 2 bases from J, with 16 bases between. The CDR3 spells CASSLPRDTRNQPQHF. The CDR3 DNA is TGTGCCAGTAGTCTACCTAGGGACACTCGCAATCAGCCCCAGCATTTT.

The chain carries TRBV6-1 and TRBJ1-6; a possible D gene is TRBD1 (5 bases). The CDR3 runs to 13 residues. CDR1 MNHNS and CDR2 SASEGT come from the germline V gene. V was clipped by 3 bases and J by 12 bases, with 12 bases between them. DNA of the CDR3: TGTGCCAGCAGTGAGGGGGGAGTTTTACCCCTCCACTTT. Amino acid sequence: CASSEGGVLPLHF.

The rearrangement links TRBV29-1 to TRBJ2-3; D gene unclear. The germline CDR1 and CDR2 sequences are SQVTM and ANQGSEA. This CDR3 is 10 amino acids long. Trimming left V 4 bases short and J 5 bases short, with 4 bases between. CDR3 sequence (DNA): TGCAGCGTTGCACAAGATACGCAGTATTTT. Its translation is CSVAQDTQYF.

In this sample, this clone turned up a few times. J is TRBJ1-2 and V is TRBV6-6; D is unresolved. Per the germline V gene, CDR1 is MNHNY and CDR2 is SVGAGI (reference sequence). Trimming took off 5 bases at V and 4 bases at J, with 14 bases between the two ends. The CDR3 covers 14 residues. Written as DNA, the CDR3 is TGTGCCAGCAGTCCTGTCCGGGAGGGCTATGGCTACACCTTC. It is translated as CASSPVREGYGYTF.

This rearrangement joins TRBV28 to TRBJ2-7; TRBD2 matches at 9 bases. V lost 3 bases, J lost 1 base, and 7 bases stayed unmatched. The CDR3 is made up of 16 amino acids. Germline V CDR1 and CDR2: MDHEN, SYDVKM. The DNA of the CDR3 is TGTGCCAGCAGTTTCGGAACTAGCGGGCCGTCCTACGAGCAGTACTTC. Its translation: CASSFGTSGPSYEQYF.

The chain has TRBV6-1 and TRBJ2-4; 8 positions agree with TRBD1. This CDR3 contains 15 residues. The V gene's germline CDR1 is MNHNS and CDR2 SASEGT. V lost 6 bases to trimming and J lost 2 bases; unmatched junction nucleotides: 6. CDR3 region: CASRRTGLSKNIQYF. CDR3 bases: TGTGCCAGCAGGCGGACAGGGCTTTCCAAAAACATTCAGTACTTC.

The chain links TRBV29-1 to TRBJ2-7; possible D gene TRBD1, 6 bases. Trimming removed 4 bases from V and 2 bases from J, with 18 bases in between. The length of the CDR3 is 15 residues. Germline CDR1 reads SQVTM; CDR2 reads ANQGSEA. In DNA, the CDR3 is TGCAGCGTTGTGGGTTTAAGAGGGGGACCCTACGAGCAGTACTTC. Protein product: CSVVGLRGGPYEQYF.

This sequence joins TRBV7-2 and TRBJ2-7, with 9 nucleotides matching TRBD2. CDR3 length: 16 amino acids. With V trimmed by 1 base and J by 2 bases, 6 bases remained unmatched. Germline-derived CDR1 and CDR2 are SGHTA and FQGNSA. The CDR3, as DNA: TGTGCCAGCAGCTTAGGTGTAGCGGGGGTAGCCTACGAGCAGTACTTC. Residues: CASSLGVAGVAYEQYF.

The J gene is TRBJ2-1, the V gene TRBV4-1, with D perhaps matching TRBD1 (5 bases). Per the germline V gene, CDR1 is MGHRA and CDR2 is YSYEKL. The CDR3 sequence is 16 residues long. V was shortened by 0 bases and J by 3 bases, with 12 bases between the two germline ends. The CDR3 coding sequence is TGCGCCAGCAGCCAAGATACAGGCGTTGGCTACAATGAGCAGTTCTTC. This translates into CASSQDTGVGYNEQFF.

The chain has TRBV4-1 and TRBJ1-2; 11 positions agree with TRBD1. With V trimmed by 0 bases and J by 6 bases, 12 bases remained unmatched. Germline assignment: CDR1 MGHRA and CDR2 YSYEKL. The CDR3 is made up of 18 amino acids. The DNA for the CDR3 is TGCGCCAGCAGCCAAGAAAAGGACAGGGGGCGCCGGAGCAATGGCTACACCTTC. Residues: CASSQEKDRGRRSNGYTF.

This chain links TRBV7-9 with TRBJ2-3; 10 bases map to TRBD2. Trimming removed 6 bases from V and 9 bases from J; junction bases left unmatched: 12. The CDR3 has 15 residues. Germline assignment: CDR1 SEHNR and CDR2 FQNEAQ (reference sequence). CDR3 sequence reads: CASSPGPSGSGTQYF. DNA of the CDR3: TGTGCCAGCAGTCCAGGTCCTAGCGGGAGTGGCACGCAGTATTTT.

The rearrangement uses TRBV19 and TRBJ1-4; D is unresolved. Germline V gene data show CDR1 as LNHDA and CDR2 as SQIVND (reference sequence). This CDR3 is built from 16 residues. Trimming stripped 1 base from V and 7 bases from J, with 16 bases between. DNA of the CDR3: TGTGCCAGTAGTATAGGTGCGATGCCGTCGCGTGAAAAACTGTTTTTT. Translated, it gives CASSIGAMPSREKLFF. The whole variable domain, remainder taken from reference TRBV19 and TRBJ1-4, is DGGITQSPKYLFRKEGQNVTLSCEQNLNHDAMYWYRQDPGQGLRLIYYSQIVNDFQKGDIAEGYSVSREKKESFPLTVTSAQKNPTAFYLCASSIGAMPSREKLFFGSGTQLSVL.

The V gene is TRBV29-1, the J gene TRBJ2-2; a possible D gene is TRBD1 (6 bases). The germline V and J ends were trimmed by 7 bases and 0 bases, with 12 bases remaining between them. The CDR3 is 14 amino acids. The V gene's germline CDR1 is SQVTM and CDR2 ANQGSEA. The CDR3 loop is CSAADSTNTGELFF. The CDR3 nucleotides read TGCAGCGCCGCGGACAGCACGAACACCGGGGAGCTGTTTTTT.

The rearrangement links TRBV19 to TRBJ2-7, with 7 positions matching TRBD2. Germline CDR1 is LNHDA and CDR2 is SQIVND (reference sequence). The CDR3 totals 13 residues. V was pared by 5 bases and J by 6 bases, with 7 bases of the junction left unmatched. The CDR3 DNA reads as TGTGCCAGTAGTCTTAGGACTAGTGGCGAGCAGTACTTC. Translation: CASSLRTSGEQYF.

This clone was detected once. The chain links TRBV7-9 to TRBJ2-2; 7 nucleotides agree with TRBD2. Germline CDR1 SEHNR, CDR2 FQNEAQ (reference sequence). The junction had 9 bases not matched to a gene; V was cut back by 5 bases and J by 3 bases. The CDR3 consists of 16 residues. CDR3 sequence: CASSPTLGGHTGELFF. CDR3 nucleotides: TGTGCCAGCAGCCCCACTCTGGGAGGGCACACCGGGGAGCTGTTTTTT.